This T cell receptor (beta chain) came from a study of tumor-infiltrating lymphocytes in primary liver carcinoma. Comment on this clonotype: A much more abundant neighbour one base away suggests this may be a read error.

The germline CDR1 and CDR2 sequences are SGHAT and FQNNGV. The CDR3 loop spans 12 amino acids. The V end lost 5 bases, the J end lost 6 bases, and 8 bases lay between the germline ends. Scientists recovered RNA and DNA together from around 18-30 mg of unsorted bulk tissue. Total RNA amounting to 500 ng was the source from which TCR beta cDNA was made with a constant-region primer. Three-round nested multiplex PCR performed with slightly modified ARM-PCR produced the TCR beta libraries. With TRBV1-TRBV30 forward primers and a C-beta reverse primer, the first two PCR rounds were run for around 10 cycles each. Using its own MiXCR run on the multiplex PCR reads, TCRdb lists one record per CDR3 protein. This table has about 60,000 distinct CDR3 sequences, 71% appearing once.

The sequence was collected from a man aged 40-49 years with primary liver carcinoma and hepatitis B virus infection. The sequencing sample was made of liver tumor tissue from sampling region 4. Subset here: tumor region T4, right-lateral pole. The chain carries TRBV11-2 and TRBJ2-1; D call uncertain. The chain's CDR3 is CASSPECNEQFF. Here the CDR3 DNA reads TGTGCCAGCAGCCCGGAGTGCAATGAGCAGTTCTTC.